These T cell receptor beta chains were read from a single sample in a study of shared clonotypes between healthy human individuals. The method was immunoSEQ multiplex PCR; TCRdb's version includes in-frame clones alone and lacks a portion of them. The profile shows 900,000 to 1,200,000 clones, approximately 78% of them singletons. Source material: memory CD4+ T cells from PBMCs. These receptors all stem from a man between 18 and 35 years old in good health. Some clones in this sample may be carry-over from other donors' samples. CDR3s include the opening cysteine and the closing phenylalanine or tryptophan. D genes are given only for firm matches. Clone size is shown for a subset of rows, as once, few, many or a class of expanded clone.

clone_size	v_call	d_call	j_call	cdr3_aa	cdr3_nt
once	TRBV27	-	TRBJ2-2	CASSLWGVWAGTGELFF	TGTGCCAGCAGTTTATGGGGGGTTTGGGCGGGGACCGGGGAGCTGTTTTTT
-	TRBV11-2	TRBD1	TRBJ2-2	CASSQGTGYTGELFF	TGTGCCAGCAGCCAAGGGACAGGATACACCGGGGAGCTGTTTTTT
-	TRBV11-2	-	TRBJ2-7	CASSLVRGRFGYEQYF	TGTGCCAGCAGCTTAGTCAGGGGGAGGTTTGGGTACGAGCAGTACTTC
-	TRBV5-1	-	TRBJ2-3	CASSLAGTGITDTQYF	TGCGCCAGCAGCTTGGCCGGGACGGGGATCACAGATACGCAGTATTTT
-	TRBV4-3	TRBD1	TRBJ2-3	CASSATGGAADTQYF	TGCGCCAGCAGCGCTACAGGGGGCGCGGCAGATACGCAGTATTTT
-	TRBV19	-	TRBJ2-1	CASSSSTGRYYNEQFF	TGTGCCAGTAGTAGTTCGACAGGGAGGTACTACAATGAGCAGTTCTTC
-	TRBV5-1	-	TRBJ1-1	CASSLVPSGTVNTEAFF	TGCGCCAGCAGCTTGGTACCCTCCGGGACGGTGAACACTGAAGCTTTCTTT
-	TRBV10-3	-	TRBJ2-1	CAISESRDGERNEQFF	TGTGCCATCAGTGAGTCACGAGATGGGGAGCGCAATGAGCAGTTCTTC
-	TRBV2	TRBD2	TRBJ2-3	CASSRLAVDTQYF	TGTGCCAGCTCGCGACTAGCGGTAGATACGCAGTATTTT
-	TRBV28	-	TRBJ1-2	CASSSGGANYGYTF	TGTGCCAGCAGTAGCGGGGGGGCTAACTATGGCTACACCTTC
-	TRBV6-1	-	TRBJ1-4	CASSPRGSLKEKLFF	TGTGCCAGCAGCCCAAGGGGGAGTTTGAAGGAAAAACTGTTTTTT
-	TRBV7-3	-	TRBJ2-5	CASSLIGARVETQYF	TGTGCCAGCAGCTTAATCGGGGCGAGAGTTGAGACCCAGTACTTC
-	TRBV30	TRBD1	TRBJ2-7	CAGDRGVVYEQYF	TGTGCCGGGGACAGGGGGGTGGTCTACGAGCAGTACTTC
-	TRBV10-1	-	TRBJ2-2	CASSDSGSTGELFF	TGCGCCAGCAGTGATTCCGGGTCAACCGGGGAGCTGTTTTTT
-	TRBV7-9	TRBD1	TRBJ1-4	CASSQDRLDENEKLFF	TGTGCCAGCAGCCAGGACAGGCTGGACGAAAATGAAAAACTGTTTTTT
few	TRBV7-2	-	TRBJ2-7	CASSPAGNSYEQYF	TGTGCCAGCAGCCCGGCGGGAAACTCCTACGAGCAGTACTTC
-	TRBV7-2	-	TRBJ1-1	CASSLVVGNTEAFF	TGTGCCAGCAGCTTAGTAGTTGGGAACACTGAAGCTTTCTTT
-	TRBV29-1	TRBD1	TRBJ1-1	CSVGVRGLGEAFF	TGCAGCGTTGGGGTGAGGGGGCTTGGTGAAGCTTTCTTT
-	TRBV19	-	TRBJ2-7	CASGARREQYF	TGTGCCAGTGGGGCGCGGCGCGAGCAGTACTTC
-	TRBV18	TRBD2	TRBJ2-7	CASSPGLAGAWNEQYF	TGTGCCAGCTCACCGGGACTAGCGGGAGCTTGGAACGAGCAGTACTTC
-	TRBV6-1	TRBD2	TRBJ2-7	CASSDPTSGRTQEQYF	TGTGCCAGCAGTGATCCAACTAGCGGGAGGACCCAAGAGCAGTACTTC
-	TRBV6-1	-	TRBJ2-2	CASSEPGDTGELFF	TGTGCCAGCAGTGAACCAGGGGACACCGGGGAGCTGTTTTTT
-	TRBV9	-	TRBJ2-3	CASSYGSTTDTQYF	TGTGCCAGCAGCTACGGGTCGACTACAGATACGCAGTATTTT
-	TRBV18	TRBD2	TRBJ2-2	CASSPPPGGPNTGELFF	TGTGCCAGCTCACCACCACCGGGAGGGCCGAACACCGGGGAGCTGTTTTTT
-	TRBV5-1	-	TRBJ2-7	CASSPRLERYEQYF	TGCGCCAGCAGCCCCAGACTGGAGCGTTACGAGCAGTACTTC
-	TRBV5-1	-	TRBJ2-7	CASSLSPGSTGSSYEQYF	TGCGCCAGCAGCTTGTCCCCCGGTAGTACAGGTTCCTCCTACGAGCAGTACTTC
-	TRBV5-1	-	TRBJ2-5	CASSLGTIPGLQAETQYF	TGCGCCAGCAGCTTAGGGACCATTCCGGGACTTCAAGCCGAGACCCAGTACTTC
-	TRBV15	-	TRBJ2-5	CATSRVKGQETQYF	TGTGCCACCAGCAGAGTAAAGGGGCAAGAGACCCAGTACTTC
-	TRBV5-1	-	TRBJ1-1	CASSLGPYQEAFF	TGCGCCAGCAGCCTGGGGCCCTACCAGGAAGCTTTCTTT
-	TRBV7-2	TRBD2	TRBJ2-7	CASSQRTSWYF	TGTGCCAGCAGCCAACGGACTAGTTGGTACTTC
few	TRBV6-1	-	TRBJ2-4	CASKDRLAKNIQYF	TGTGCCAGCAAGGACCGACTAGCCAAAAACATTCAGTACTTC
-	TRBV10-2	-	TRBJ2-3	CASKQGTDTQYF	TGCGCCAGCAAACAGGGCACAGATACGCAGTATTTT
-	TRBV5-1	-	TRBJ2-1	CASSLTDSYNEQFF	TGCGCCAGCAGCTTGACGGATTCCTACAATGAGCAGTTCTTC
-	TRBV9	-	TRBJ1-1	CASSVASGVYAEAFF	TGTGCCAGCAGCGTAGCTTCAGGGGTTTACGCTGAAGCTTTCTTT
-	TRBV7-3	-	TRBJ2-7	CASSPPFGQGAYEQYF	TGTGCCAGCAGCCCCCCTTTCGGACAAGGGGCATACGAGCAGTACTTC
-	TRBV28	TRBD2	TRBJ2-3	CASSSPGTSGTDTQYF	TGTGCCAGCAGTTCCCCCGGGACTAGCGGCACAGATACGCAGTATTTT
-	TRBV5-1	-	TRBJ2-1	CASSSVGRDRISYNEQFF	TGCGCCAGCAGCTCCGTTGGGCGGGACCGAATCTCCTACAATGAGCAGTTCTTC
-	TRBV28	-	TRBJ2-7	CASSPQVNVPSYEQYF	TGTGCCAGCAGTCCCCAAGTCAATGTCCCCTCCTACGAGCAGTACTTC
-	TRBV18	-	TRBJ1-2	CASSPGIPEGSYTF	TGTGCCAGCTCACCCGGAATACCAGAGGGCTCCTACACCTTC
-	TRBV6-6	TRBD2	TRBJ2-2	CATSREGSTGELFF	TGTGCCACCTCCAGGGAGGGGAGCACCGGGGAGCTGTTTTTT
-	TRBV9	TRBD1	TRBJ2-2	CASSATGTGELFF	TGTGCCAGCAGCGCGACAGGGACCGGGGAGCTGTTTTTT
-	TRBV11-2	-	TRBJ2-7	CASSHPVGSYEQYF	TGTGCCAGCAGCCATCCGGTGGGGAGCTACGAGCAGTACTTC
-	TRBV7-2	-	TRBJ2-5	CASSPGAAETQYF	TGTGCCAGCAGCCCGGGGGCCGCGGAGACCCAGTACTTC
-	TRBV28	TRBD1	TRBJ2-7	CASKTGGSYEQYF	TGTGCCAGCAAGACAGGGGGGTCCTACGAGCAGTACTTC
many	TRBV18	-	TRBJ1-3	CASSPRESSGNTIYF	TGTGCCAGCTCACCCAGGGAGAGCTCTGGAAACACCATATATTTT
-	TRBV10-3	-	TRBJ1-1	CAISSGQNTEAFF	TGTGCCATCAGTAGTGGGCAGAACACTGAAGCTTTCTTT
-	TRBV2	-	TRBJ2-7	CASSEGAYEQYF	TGTGCCAGCAGCGAGGGGGCCTACGAGCAGTACTTC
-	TRBV30	-	TRBJ2-3	CAWSSGRPGDTQYF	TGTGCCTGGAGTAGTGGGCGACCCGGGGATACGCAGTATTTT
-	TRBV27	TRBD2	TRBJ2-1	CASLGLAGPSYNEQFF	TGTGCCAGCCTAGGTTTAGCGGGCCCTTCCTACAATGAGCAGTTCTTC
-	TRBV28	-	TRBJ2-5	CASSLAGRTQYF	TGTGCCAGCAGTTTGGCAGGGCGGACCCAGTACTTC
-	TRBV6-1	-	TRBJ1-3	CASRDEELYF	TGTGCCAGCAGGGATGAAGAGTTATATTTT
many	TRBV4-1	-	TRBJ2-2	CASSQEYTGELFF	TGCGCCAGCAGCCAAGAATACACCGGGGAGCTGTTTTTT
-	TRBV28	TRBD1	TRBJ1-2	CASSSTRTGGNYGYTF	TGTGCCAGCAGTTCTACCCGGACAGGGGGCAACTATGGCTACACCTTC
-	TRBV14	-	TRBJ2-7	CASSQGLDREQYF	TGTGCCAGCAGCCAAGGGCTAGACCGCGAGCAGTACTTC
-	TRBV18	-	TRBJ1-1	CASSPPGAQGWDTEAFF	TGTGCCAGCTCACCACCGGGGGCGCAGGGCTGGGACACTGAAGCTTTCTTT
-	TRBV30	TRBD1	TRBJ2-7	CAWSEGRGLYEQYF	TGTGCCTGGAGTGAGGGAAGGGGGCTTTACGAGCAGTACTTC
few	TRBV28	-	TRBJ2-3	CASSLQGPDTQYF	TGTGCCAGCAGTTTACAGGGACCAGATACGCAGTATTTT
-	TRBV19	-	TRBJ1-2	CASGSSGYGYTF	TGTGCCTCAGGGAGCTCGGGGTATGGCTACACCTTC